These 28 T cell receptor beta chains originate from one sample sequenced in a study of OX40 agonist ivuxolimab in advanced cancers. TCRdb's copy holds only in-frame clones and misses some; the assay was immunoSEQ multiplex PCR. In the table there are 95,000 to 150,000 clones, just under 95% of which are singletons. The sample consisted of CD4+ or CD8+ T cells sorted from blood, taken in a trial of the OX40 agonist ivuxolimab. These receptors all stem from an adult with an advanced solid tumor such as melanoma, head and neck, liver or kidney cancer.

This chain links TRBV18 with TRBJ2-3; 7 bases agree with TRBD1. The CDR3 sequence is 17 residues long. V was clipped by 3 bases and J by 4 bases; unmatched bases: 13. CDR1 and CDR2 (germline): KGHSH, LQKENI. The CDR3 DNA reads as TGTGCCAGCTCACCGAGGGGGCTTGGTGGATCGGCAGATACGCAGTATTTT. Translated: CASSPRGLGGSADTQYF.

The gene calls are TRBV6-6 and TRBJ2-1; D is uncertain. V gave up 6 bases and J gave up 6 bases, with 9 bases separating them. CDR1 MNHNY and CDR2 SVGAGI come from the germline V gene (reference sequence). The CDR3 runs 12 residues. The CDR3 coding sequence is TGTGCCAGCAGCTCCTCGGGCAATGAGCAGTTCTTC. This gives the protein CASSSSGNEQFF.

The J gene is TRBJ1-1, the V gene TRBV18; 8 nucleotides line up with TRBD1. The ends lost 2 bases at V and 4 bases at J; junction bases unmatched: 12. Germline V gives CDR1 KGHSH, CDR2 LQKENI. The CDR3 spans 17 residues. CDR3 in amino acids: CASSPIPGGAGGTEAFF. The DNA for the CDR3 is TGTGCCAGCTCACCAATTCCAGGGGGCGCAGGGGGCACTGAAGCTTTCTTT.

The chain carries TRBV5-5 and TRBJ1-1; 9 bases agree with TRBD1. CDR3 length: 13 residues. CDR1 and CDR2 from the germline V gene are SGHKS and YYEKEE (reference sequence). V trimming: 10 bases; J trimming: 5 bases; junction bases outside the gene matches: 9. CDR3 sequence: CAGQQGARTEAFF. The CDR3 region has the DNA TGTGCCGGCCAACAGGGGGCGCGTACTGAAGCTTTCTTT. The full variable domain, with the rest looked up from reference TRBV5-5 and TRBJ1-1, is DAGVTQSPTHLIKTRGQQVTLRCSPISGHKSVSWYQQVLGQGPQFIFQYYEKEERGRGNFPDRFSARQFPNYSSELNVNALLLGDSALYLCAGQQGARTEAFFGQGTRLTVV.

This clone was counted once. The chain combines TRBV28 with TRBJ1-5, with D possibly being TRBD1 (5 bases). Trimming pared 3 bases from V and 2 bases from J, leaving 20 bases between. Germline V gene sequence: CDR1 MDHEN, CDR2 SYDVKM. The CDR3 runs 18 residues. CDR3 coding DNA: TGTGCCAGCAGTTTCCACGCACCTTCTCCGGGGGGCAATCAGCCCCAGCATTTT. Translating gives CASSFHAPSPGGNQPQHF.

This chain links TRBV28 with TRBJ1-1; the D gene is possibly TRBD1 (5 bases). V was clipped by 2 bases and J by 11 bases, with 12 bases between them. This CDR3 region has 12 residues. Germline CDR1 MDHEN, CDR2 SYDVKM. The CDR3 nucleotides read TGTGCCAGCAGTTTAAAGGGACTGCAGGCTTTCTTT. Encoded protein: CASSLKGLQAFF.

The CDR3 DNA is TGTGCCAGCTCACCCCCTCTGAGGGGGCGGACCGATACGCAGTATTTT. Amino acids: CASSPPLRGRTDTQYF. The V gene is TRBV18, the J gene TRBJ2-3, with 7 positions matching TRBD1. The germline V gene has CDR1 KGHSH and CDR2 LQKENI. The CDR3 has 16 amino acids. Unmatched junction bases numbered 12, after V lost 3 bases and J lost 6 bases.

This clone was detected once. The chain carries TRBV15 and TRBJ1-1; D is possibly TRBD1 (6 bases). CDR1 LNHNV and CDR2 YYDKDF come from the germline V gene (reference sequence). The CDR3 covers 15 residues. Trimming cost V 1 base and J 0 bases, with 9 bases left between them. CDR3 loop: CATSRGAGVNTEAFF. The CDR3 coding sequence is TGTGCCACCAGCAGAGGAGCAGGGGTGAACACTGAAGCTTTCTTT.

The V and J genes are TRBV6-1 and TRBJ1-1; TRBD1 is a possible D gene (6 bases). The CDR3 consists of 17 residues. CDR1 and CDR2 (germline): MNHNS, SASEGT. The V end was cut by 1 base, the J end by 0 bases, with 15 bases between. The CDR3 loop reads CASSEVGRTAMNTEAFF. Here the CDR3 DNA reads TGTGCCAGCAGTGAAGTCGGAAGGACAGCTATGAACACTGAAGCTTTCTTT.

A remark on this clone: Distinct nucleotide sequences in the sample also encode this CDR3. The chain combines TRBV6-5 with TRBJ2-5, with a possible D match to TRBD1 (6 bases). V shed 5 bases and J shed 1 base, with 8 bases lying between them. Germline V gene lookup returns CDR1 MNHEY and CDR2 SVGAGI. CDR3 length: 13 amino acids. The CDR3 loop reads CASSRTVQETQYF. In DNA, the CDR3 is TGTGCCAGCAGTCGGACAGTCCAAGAGACCCAGTACTTC.

This chain connects TRBV28 to TRBJ1-4; TRBD1 matches 12 bases. After removal of 4 bases from V and 8 bases from J, the junction contained 5 bases not matched to a gene. The CDR3 sequence is 15 residues long. The germline gives CDR1 MDHEN, CDR2 SYDVKM. DNA of the CDR3: TGTGCCAGCAGTTCCTCCGGGACAGGGGGCGAAAAACTGTTTTTT. Its translation: CASSSSGTGGEKLFF.

The gene calls are TRBV15 and TRBJ2-1, with 8 bases lining up with TRBD2. CDR1 and CDR2 (germline): LNHNV, YYDKDF (reference sequence). This CDR3 spans 19 amino acids. After removal of 0 bases from V and 6 bases from J, the junction contained 16 bases not matched to a gene. CDR3 protein: CATSRDLAEGLGRGNEQFF. The CDR3 DNA sequence: TGTGCCACCAGCAGAGATTTGGCAGAGGGACTAGGGCGGGGCAATGAGCAGTTCTTC.

This clone has a single count. This rearrangement joins TRBV6-4 to TRBJ2-5; TRBD1 agrees at 9 bases. The CDR3 runs to 14 residues. Germline CDR1 and CDR2: MRHNA and SNTAGT. The J segment lost 1 base and the V segment lost 10 bases, leaving 7 bases of the junction unmatched. Here the CDR3 reads CANFTGGSQETQYF. As DNA, the CDR3 is TGTGCCAACTTTACAGGGGGCAGCCAAGAGACCCAGTACTTC.

The rearrangement joins TRBV5-6 to TRBJ1-2; D gene uncertain. V dropped 0 bases and J dropped 3 bases, with 9 bases sitting between them. CDR3 length equals 14 residues. The germline V gene has CDR1 SGHDT and CDR2 YYEEEE. Here the CDR3 reads CASSLGPGYYGYTF. As DNA, the CDR3 is TGTGCCAGCAGCTTGGGCCCGGGGTACTATGGCTACACCTTC.

The chain links TRBV6-5 to TRBJ2-3; 8 bases align to TRBD1. The CDR3 is made up of 15 amino acids. V was clipped by 6 bases and J by 0 bases; unmatched bases: 5. Germline V gene lookup returns CDR1 MNHEY and CDR2 SVGAGI. CDR3 DNA: TGTGCCAGCAGCCTCCGGACAGGGAGCACAGATACGCAGTATTTT. This codes for CASSLRTGSTDTQYF.

J is TRBJ2-7 and V is TRBV28; D not certain. The CDR3 sequence is 13 residues long. The germline CDR1 and CDR2 sequences are MDHEN and SYDVKM. V gave up 6 bases and J gave up 8 bases, with 17 bases separating them. This chain's CDR3 is CASSLGSPRKQYF. The CDR3 DNA is TGTGCCAGCAGCTTGGGCTCCCCTCGCAAGCAGTACTTC.

The V gene is TRBV7-3, the J gene TRBJ1-6, with TRBD1 as a possible D gene (5 bases). Trimming shortened V by 3 bases and J by 8 bases, and 14 bases separated the two germline ends. The CDR3 has 15 residues. Germline-derived CDR1 and CDR2 are SGHTA and FQGTGA. CDR3 residues: CASSLLGARDSPLHF. The CDR3 DNA follows: TGTGCCAGCAGCTTGCTAGGGGCCCGGGATTCACCCCTCCACTTT.

The gene calls are TRBV28 and TRBJ1-4; D is ambiguous. The CDR3 extends over 14 amino acids. The germline V and J ends were trimmed by 2 bases and 8 bases, with 12 bases remaining between them. Germline V gene sequence: CDR1 MDHEN, CDR2 SYDVKM. The CDR3 loop is CASSLNSWREKLFF. The CDR3 DNA is TGTGCCAGCAGTTTAAACAGTTGGCGGGAAAAACTGTTTTTT.

This chain connects TRBV4-1 to TRBJ2-4; 8 bases map to TRBD2. The CDR3 loop spans 14 amino acids. J was trimmed by 8 bases and V by 0 bases; bases with no gene match: 3. The germline V gene has CDR1 MGHRA and CDR2 YSYEKL. CDR3 in amino acids: CASSQDGTRHIQYF. The CDR3 DNA follows: TGCGCCAGCAGCCAAGACGGGACTAGGCACATTCAGTACTTC.

V gene TRBV7-9 combines with J gene TRBJ1-2; 12 positions match TRBD1. CDR3 length: 17 amino acids. The V gene's germline CDR1 is SEHNR and CDR2 FQNEAQ (reference sequence). The V gene end was trimmed by 5 bases and the J gene end by 5 bases; junction bases not matched to a gene: 12. CDR3: CASSAPPGTGGGYGYTF. The CDR3 DNA sequence: TGTGCCAGCAGCGCACCTCCCGGGACAGGGGGCGGATATGGCTACACCTTC.

The gene calls are TRBV4-1 and TRBJ2-4; 11 positions agree with TRBD1. The CDR3 has 18 amino acids. The V gene end was trimmed by 4 bases and the J gene end by 3 bases; junction bases not matched to a gene: 11. Germline CDR1 and CDR2: MGHRA and YSYEKL. The CDR3 DNA reads as TGCGCCAGCAGCCCCCAAAAGGACAGGGGGCTTGGCAAAAACATTCAGTACTTC. Translation gives CASSPQKDRGLGKNIQYF.

For this clone: Other DNA sequences in the sample encode the same CDR3. This chain uses TRBV27 with TRBJ2-2; D may be TRBD1 or TRBD2 (5 bases each). Trimming removed 2 bases at V and 6 bases at J, with 7 bases between. This CDR3 region has 13 residues. Per germline, CDR1 MNHEY and CDR2 SMNVEV (reference sequence). CDR3 DNA sequence: TGTGCCAGCAGTTTAGGGGGAGCCGGGGAGCTGTTTTTT. Encoded protein: CASSLGGAGELFF.

The chain has TRBV2 and TRBJ2-3, with TRBD2 matching 11 bases. The germline V gene encodes CDR1 SNHLY and CDR2 FYNNEI. The CDR3 totals 17 residues. The V segment lost 3 bases and the J segment 2 bases; nucleotides outside the gene matches: 7. The CDR3 region has the DNA TGTGCCAGCAGTGAGCCGGGACTAGCGGCCTTCACAGATACGCAGTATTTT. This encodes CASSEPGLAAFTDTQYF.

V is TRBV9 and J is TRBJ1-3; 7 bases line up with TRBD1. This CDR3 has 17 residues. J lost 0 bases, V lost 0 bases, and 6 bases had no gene match. CDR1 and CDR2 (germline): SGDLS, YYNGEE. The CDR3 is CASSVAQGGYSGNTIYF. The CDR3 coding sequence is TGTGCCAGCAGCGTAGCTCAGGGGGGCTACTCTGGAAACACCATATATTTT.

The J gene is TRBJ2-3, the V gene TRBV5-4; perhaps TRBD2 as D (6 bases). The V end lost 4 bases, the J end lost 2 bases, and 14 bases lay between the germline ends. The CDR3 spans 15 residues. Germline CDR1 reads SGHNT; CDR2 reads YYREEE (reference sequence). CDR3 nucleotides: TGTGCCAGCAGCACCACGGGAGTTACCACAGATACGCAGTATTTT. This encodes CASSTTGVTTDTQYF.

The chain employs TRBV5-6 and TRBJ1-1; D gene uncertain. Trimming cost V 2 bases and J 2 bases, with 7 bases left between them. Germline V gene lookup returns CDR1 SGHDT and CDR2 YYEEEE. This CDR3 comprises 13 residues. CDR3 sequence: CASSLLVNTEAFF. DNA for the CDR3: TGTGCCAGCAGCTTACTTGTTAACACTGAAGCTTTCTTT.

The V gene is TRBV18, the J gene TRBJ1-2; D is unclear. Germline loops: CDR1 KGHSH, CDR2 LQKENI. This CDR3 contains 14 residues. V was trimmed by 3 bases and J by 2 bases, leaving 10 bases between them. Here the CDR3 reads CASSPQRENYGYTF. CDR3 in DNA: TGTGCCAGCTCACCTCAAAGGGAAAACTATGGCTACACCTTC.

V gene TRBV5-1 combines with J gene TRBJ2-7; D is undetermined. Germline lookup yields CDR1 SGHRS and CDR2 YFSETQ. This CDR3 has 14 residues. Trimming left V 1 base short and J 6 bases short, with 14 bases between. CDR3 coding DNA: TGCGCCAGCAGCTTGAGGTCAGGCTCCAGCGAGCAGTACTTC. Protein sequence: CASSLRSGSSEQYF. Full variable domain (outside the CDR3, taken from reference TRBV5-1 and TRBJ2-7): KAGVTQTPRYLIKTRGQQVTLSCSPISGHRSVSWYQQTPGQGLQFLFEYFSETQRNKGNFPGRFSGRQFSNSRSEMNVSTLELGDSALYLCASSLRSGSSEQYFGPGTRLTVT.